These T cell receptor beta chains were read from a single sample in a study of cytomegalovirus exposure and HLA in healthy donors. TCRdb's copy holds only in-frame clones and misses some; the assay was immunoSEQ multiplex PCR. The table lists just under 75,000 clones, 94% of them singletons, with 3.2% in the top ten. Sequenced material: PBMCs. Every receptor here comes from a woman aged 18-35 years in good health and CMV-seropositive. Both conserved end residues are part of each CDR3. Fields, in order: D gene, V gene, J gene, clone size, CDR3 protein, CDR3 DNA. The D gene is left open where the match is weak. A row's size may be missing; if present it is once, few, many or a size class.

-	TRBV6-5	TRBJ2-7	-	CASSYDGSTYEQYF	TGTGCCAGCAGTTACGACGGGAGCACCTACGAGCAGTACTTC
-	TRBV6-5	TRBJ2-5	-	CASSYSGGGAQETQYF	TGTGCCAGCAGTTACTCGGGTGGGGGGGCCCAAGAGACCCAGTACTTC
TRBD2	TRBV5-1	TRBJ2-7	once	CASSGESGGAYEQYF	TGCGCCAGCAGCGGAGAGAGCGGGGGGGCCTACGAGCAGTACTTC
-	TRBV5-1	TRBJ2-5	-	CASSALPGETQYF	TGCGCCAGCAGCGCGCTGCCGGGGGAGACCCAGTACTTC
-	TRBV30	TRBJ2-1	-	CAWSEEVDNEQFF	TGTGCCTGGAGCGAGGAGGTGGACAATGAGCAGTTCTTC
TRBD2	TRBV29-1	TRBJ2-1	-	CSVEGVGSGSASSYNEQFF	TGCAGCGTTGAAGGGGTTGGTAGCGGGAGCGCTAGCTCCTACAATGAGCAGTTCTTC
TRBD1	TRBV2	TRBJ1-6	-	CASSEQGQRANSPLHF	TGTGCCAGCAGTGAACAGGGACAGAGGGCAAATTCACCCCTCCACTTT
TRBD2	TRBV5-4	TRBJ2-3	-	CASSLEGLDTDTQYF	TGTGCCAGCAGCTTGGAGGGACTAGACACAGATACGCAGTATTTT
-	TRBV27	TRBJ2-2	-	CASSLLIWGKGTGELFF	TGTGCCAGCAGTTTACTTATCTGGGGCAAAGGGACCGGGGAGCTGTTTTTT
-	TRBV4-1	TRBJ1-2	-	CASSQDPYSLARGYTF	TGCGCCAGCAGCCAAGATCCTTACAGCTTGGCTCGGGGCTACACCTTC
TRBD2	TRBV5-4	TRBJ2-1	-	CASSLTRLAGEGEQFF	TGTGCCAGCAGCCTGACAAGACTAGCGGGAGAGGGTGAGCAGTTCTTC
TRBD1	TRBV6-6	TRBJ1-5	-	CASSELTGINQPQHF	TGTGCCAGCAGTGAGCTGACAGGGATCAATCAGCCCCAGCATTTT
-	TRBV7-6	TRBJ2-5	-	CASSLSTEWTQYF	TGTGCCAGCAGCTTATCGACAGAATGGACCCAGTACTTC
TRBD1	TRBV7-9	TRBJ1-1	-	CASSFVPNRGPEAFF	TGTGCCAGCAGCTTCGTTCCGAACAGGGGGCCTGAAGCTTTCTTT
-	TRBV6-1	TRBJ1-5	-	CASGGGINSNQPQHF	TGTGCCAGCGGCGGGGGGATAAATAGCAATCAGCCCCAGCATTTT
TRBD2	TRBV28	TRBJ2-2	once	CASSASGTNTGELFF	TGTGCCAGCAGTGCGAGCGGGACGAACACCGGGGAGCTGTTTTTT
-	TRBV6-5	TRBJ1-2	-	CASRRGSGYTF	TGTGCCAGCAGGAGGGGGTCTGGCTACACCTTC
TRBD1	TRBV5-1	TRBJ1-1	-	CASSSPDRDGTEAFF	TGCGCCAGCAGCTCACCGGACAGGGATGGCACTGAAGCTTTCTTT
-	TRBV11-2	TRBJ2-7	-	CASSLGAGEMGSEQYF	TGTGCCAGCAGCTTAGGGGCAGGCGAAATGGGCTCCGAGCAGTACTTC
TRBD2	TRBV15	TRBJ2-1	-	CATSGTSGMYNEQFF	TGTGCCACCAGCGGTACTAGCGGGATGTACAATGAGCAGTTCTTC
TRBD2	TRBV19	TRBJ2-7	-	CASSAASGSSYEQYF	TGTGCCAGTAGCGCCGCTAGCGGGAGCTCCTACGAGCAGTACTTC
-	TRBV5-6	TRBJ2-2	-	CASSFSGETGELFF	TGTGCCAGCAGCTTTTCCGGGGAAACCGGGGAGCTGTTTTTT
TRBD1	TRBV5-1	TRBJ2-1	-	CASSFGQGRDNEQFF	TGCGCCAGCAGCTTCGGACAGGGGCGGGACAATGAGCAGTTCTTC
-	TRBV28	TRBJ1-6	few	CASSLGRGNSPLHF	TGTGCCAGCAGTCTCGGACGGGGAAATTCACCCCTCCACTTT
-	TRBV5-4	TRBJ2-1	-	CASRSSAGIYNEQFF	TGTGCCAGCAGGTCGTCCGCGGGGATCTACAATGAGCAGTTCTTC
TRBD1	TRBV9	TRBJ1-1	-	CASSAGTGRMNTEAFF	TGTGCCAGCAGCGCCGGGACAGGGAGAATGAACACTGAAGCTTTCTTT
TRBD1	TRBV5-6	TRBJ1-1	-	CASSSLDRVWDEAFF	TGTGCCAGCAGCTCCCTAGACAGGGTTTGGGATGAAGCTTTCTTT
-	TRBV6-5	TRBJ2-1	once	CASLFWACEQFF	TGTGCCAGCTTGTTTTGGGCGTGTGAGCAGTTCTTC
TRBD2	TRBV7-2	TRBJ2-7	-	CASSPPGTSGYEQYF	TGTGCCAGCAGCCCACCCGGGACTAGCGGCTACGAGCAGTACTTC
-	TRBV27	TRBJ1-5	-	CASSVDSLQPQHF	TGTGCCAGCAGTGTAGACAGCCTTCAGCCCCAGCATTTT
-	TRBV7-9	TRBJ1-5	once	CASSLHSGDSNQPQHF	TGTGCCAGCAGCTTACATTCAGGGGATAGCAATCAGCCCCAGCATTTT
TRBD1	TRBV7-9	TRBJ1-2	-	CASSLDGTETNYGYTF	TGTGCCAGCAGCTTAGATGGGACAGAAACTAACTATGGCTACACCTTC
TRBD1	TRBV28	TRBJ2-2	once	CASGDWTGPVGELFF	TGTGCCAGCGGGGATTGGACAGGGCCTGTCGGGGAGCTGTTTTTT
TRBD2	TRBV18	TRBJ2-1	-	CASSPSSGGQQFF	TGTGCCAGCTCACCCTCAAGCGGGGGGCAACAGTTCTTC
-	TRBV7-9	TRBJ2-3	-	CASSPRDNLRTDTQYF	TGTGCCAGCAGCCCGAGAGATAATTTACGCACAGATACGCAGTATTTT
-	TRBV6-5	TRBJ1-3	once	CASSYSREVAGNTIYF	TGTGCCAGCAGTTACAGTCGGGAGGTCGCGGGAAACACCATATATTTT
TRBD2	TRBV13	TRBJ2-1	-	CASSPFGGALNEQFF	TGTGCCAGCAGCCCATTCGGGGGGGCTCTCAATGAGCAGTTCTTC
TRBD1	TRBV5-4	TRBJ1-1	-	CASSLDPTGGTEAFF	TGTGCCAGCAGCTTGGACCCGACAGGGGGAACTGAAGCTTTCTTT
TRBD1	TRBV30	TRBJ1-5	-	CAWSVTGQGGLVGNQPQHF	TGTGCCTGGAGTGTAACAGGACAGGGTGGACTCGTAGGCAATCAGCCCCAGCATTTT
-	TRBV11-2	TRBJ1-6	few	CASSPGGLGANSPLHF	TGTGCCAGCAGCCCCGGGGGGCTAGGGGCCAATTCACCCCTCCACTTT
-	TRBV5-1	TRBJ1-4	-	CASSSGDLEEKLFF	TGCGCCAGCAGCTCGGGGGACTTAGAAGAAAAACTGTTTTTT
-	TRBV7-9	TRBJ2-2	-	CASSTDTNTGELFF	TGTGCCAGCAGCACCGACACAAACACCGGGGAGCTGTTTTTT
-	TRBV12-1	TRBJ2-1	-	CASSPSVLVLSEQFF	TGTGCCAGCAGCCCCTCCGTCCTAGTGTTGTCTGAGCAGTTCTTC
TRBD2	TRBV19	TRBJ2-3	-	CASSMSARGDTDTQYF	TGTGCCAGTAGTATGTCAGCGCGGGGGGACACAGATACGCAGTATTTT
-	TRBV18	TRBJ1-6	-	CASSLDGSGHNSPLHF	TGTGCCAGCTCACTGGACGGGTCGGGACACAATTCACCCCTCCACTTT
-	TRBV29-1	TRBJ2-7	-	CSVSPFPSYEQYF	TGCAGCGTTTCTCCGTTCCCTTCCTACGAGCAGTACTTC
TRBD1	TRBV5-1	TRBJ2-3	-	CASSLGGRQGRLDTQYF	TGCGCCAGCAGCTTGGGAGGGCGACAGGGGAGGCTTGATACGCAGTATTTT
-	TRBV27	TRBJ2-1	-	CASSRRADEQFF	TGTGCCAGCAGTCGCAGGGCCGATGAGCAGTTCTTC
TRBD1	TRBV4-2	TRBJ1-2	-	CASSQASGDRGRSFYGYTF	TGTGCCAGCAGCCAAGCCTCCGGGGACAGGGGGCGAAGTTTCTATGGCTACACCTTC
-	TRBV2	TRBJ1-5	-	CASQLGQLNQPQHF	TGTGCCAGCCAATTAGGACAGCTAAATCAGCCCCAGCATTTT
-	TRBV1	TRBJ2-5	-	CTSSQDYCPAETQYF	TGCACCAGCAGCCAAGATTACTGCCCCGCTGAGACCCAGTACTTC
-	TRBV19	TRBJ1-3	-	CASSTQVAGNTIYF	TGTGCCAGTAGTACTCAGGTCGCTGGAAACACCATATATTTT
-	TRBV7-9	TRBJ2-7	-	CASSLAGGSREQYF	TGTGCCAGCAGCTTAGCAGGGGGTAGTCGGGAGCAGTACTTC
-	TRBV11-2	TRBJ2-1	-	CASSFLKDSSYNEQFF	TGTGCCAGCAGCTTCTTAAAAGATAGCTCCTACAATGAGCAGTTCTTC
TRBD1	TRBV5-4	TRBJ1-4	-	CASSWTGTASEKLFF	TGTGCCAGCAGCTGGACCGGGACAGCAAGTGAAAAACTGTTTTTT
TRBD1	TRBV19	TRBJ2-2	-	CASATGGTGELFF	TGTGCCAGTGCGACAGGGGGGACCGGGGAGCTGTTTTTT
-	TRBV7-2	TRBJ2-2	-	CASSSKNTGELFF	TGTGCCAGCAGCTCCAAGAACACCGGGGAGCTGTTTTTT
TRBD2	TRBV9	TRBJ2-3	-	CASSSPTSGPDTQYF	TGTGCCAGCAGCTCCCCGACTAGCGGTCCGGATACGCAGTATTTT
-	TRBV28	TRBJ2-7	once	CASRVKLGAGEQYF	TGTGCCAGCAGAGTCAAGCTTGGGGCTGGGGAGCAGTACTTC